This T cell receptor (beta chain) was sequenced for a study of T cells in Graves' hyperthyroidism and ophthalmopathy. This clonotype was seen ten or more times. Trimming left V 3 bases short and J 2 bases short, with 10 bases between. Germline V gene data show CDR1 as SGHTA and CDR2 as FQGTGA. CDR3 length: 14 amino acids. Amplification yielded TCR beta CDR3 regions, with RNA transcripts as the source. The primer set for the first-round RT-PCR of the TCR CDR3 was HTBI. Using its own MiXCR run on the multiplex PCR reads, TCRdb lists one record per CDR3 protein. Among a few hundred thousand distinct CDR3 sequences listed, approximately 19% were seen once.

The sample consisted of blood. The receptor comes from a woman aged 18-29 years with Graves' hyperthyroidism. J is TRBJ1-2 and V is TRBV7-3, with D possibly TRBD1 on 5 matching bases. The CDR3 sequence is CASSFHRDNYGYTF. CDR3 coding DNA: TGTGCCAGCAGCTTCCACCGGGACAACTATGGCTACACCTTC.